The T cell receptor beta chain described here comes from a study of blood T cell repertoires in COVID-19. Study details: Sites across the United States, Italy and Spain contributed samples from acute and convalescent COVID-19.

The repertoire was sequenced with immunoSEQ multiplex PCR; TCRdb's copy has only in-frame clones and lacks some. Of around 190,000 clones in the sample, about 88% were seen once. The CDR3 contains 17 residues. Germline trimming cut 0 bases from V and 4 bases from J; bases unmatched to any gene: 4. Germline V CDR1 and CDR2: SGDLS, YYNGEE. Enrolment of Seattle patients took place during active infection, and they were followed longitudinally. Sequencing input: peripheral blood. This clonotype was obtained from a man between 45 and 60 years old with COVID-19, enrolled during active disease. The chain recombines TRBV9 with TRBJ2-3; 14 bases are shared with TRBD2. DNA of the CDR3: TGTGCCAGCAGCGTAGGGACTAGCGGGAGGAGGTCAGATACGCAGTATTTT. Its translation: CASSVGTSGRRSDTQYF.